The 21 T cell receptor beta chains below come from one sample, sequenced in a study of CXCR3-negative and CXCR3-positive naive CD8 T cells. Each TRB cDNA library was prepared by 5' RACE (with UMI labels). From the 5' RACE reads, TCRdb lists one entry per CDR3 protein and no DNA. There are 100,000 to 150,000 distinct CDR3 sequences in the sample, with 0.45% to 0.55% held by the top ten. Source material: naive CXCR3- CD8+ T cells from blood. Subset of the sample: CD45RO-CCR7+CD27+CD95- naive CD8+ T cells lacking CXCR3 (TNR3-). These receptors were taken from a human donor in good health. Some clones in this sample may be carry-over from other donors' samples.

CDR3 loop: CASSQVIGLAESDTQYF. The chain uses TRBV4-3 and TRBJ2-3; lacking DNA, the TRBD2 call made by TCRdb goes unchecked. This CDR3 has 17 amino acids. Germline CDR1 reads LGHNA; CDR2 reads YSLEER.

The rearrangement uses TRBV28 and TRBJ2-3; the TCRdb call, TRBD1, lacks DNA for checking. The CDR3 totals 16 residues. Germline lookup yields CDR1 MDHEN and CDR2 SYDVKM. CDR3 sequence: CASSFRDRGRTDTQYF.

The chain uses TRBV29-1 and TRBJ2-5; TCRdb reports TRBD1, a call that lacks DNA to check it against. Germline assignment: CDR1 SQVTM and CDR2 ANQGSEA. This CDR3 spans 17 amino acids. The CDR3 here is CSVDTLRGSTYQETQYF.

The chain is built from TRBV4-3 and TRBJ2-7; lacking DNA, the TRBD2 call made by TCRdb goes unchecked. This CDR3 comprises 18 residues. Germline-derived CDR1 and CDR2 are LGHNA and YSLEER. CDR3: CASSQVIPLAGISYEQYF.

This CDR3 reads CASSSQGNEQYF. This chain connects TRBV7-9 to TRBJ2-7; TCRdb's D call, TRBD1, is unchecked because there is no DNA. Per the germline V gene, CDR1 is SEHNR and CDR2 is FQNEAQ (reference sequence). The CDR3 has 12 amino acids. The complete variable domain, with remaining parts taken from reference TRBV7-9 and TRBJ2-7, reads DTGVSQNPRHKITKRGQNVTFRCDPISEHNRLYWYRQTLGQGPEFLTYFQNEAQLEKSRLLSDRFSAERPKGSFSTLEIQRTEQGDSAMYLCASSSQGNEQYFGPGTRLTVT.

The chain uses TRBV7-9 and TRBJ2-3; TCRdb's assignment of TRBD1 cannot be checked, as there is no DNA. From germline, CDR1 is SEHNR and CDR2 FQNEAQ (reference sequence). The CDR3 runs 14 residues. The CDR3 is CASSLVDRVDTQYF.

The J gene is TRBJ2-7, the V gene TRBV7-2; TCRdb selects TRBD2, and the lack of DNA leaves this call unchecked. The germline CDR1 and CDR2 sequences are SGHTA and FQGNSA. CDR3 size: 15 residues. CDR3 residues: CASSFNAGFSYEQYF.

V usage is TRBV29-1 and J usage is TRBJ2-7; TCRdb's assignment of TRBD1 cannot be checked, as there is no DNA. From germline, CDR1 is SQVTM and CDR2 ANQGSEA. The CDR3 covers 12 residues. CDR3 in amino acids: CSVDMAGDEQYF.

J is TRBJ2-1 and V is TRBV6-2 or TRBV6-3; TCRdb indicates TRBD1, and absent DNA this call remains unverified. The germline gives CDR1 MNHEY, CDR2 SVGEGT. The CDR3 extends over 14 amino acids. The CDR3 loop reads CASSYLGQYNEQFF.

V is TRBV13 and J is TRBJ2-1. From germline, CDR1 is PRHDT and CDR2 FYEKMQ (reference sequence). This CDR3 has 14 residues. The CDR3 sequence: CASSPGNSYNEQFF.

The V gene is TRBV4-1, the J gene TRBJ2-7; the D gene TCRdb calls, TRBD1, cannot be checked with no DNA. Looked up from germline, CDR1 is MGHRA and CDR2 is YSYEKL. The CDR3 sequence is 17 residues long. The CDR3 sequence: CASSLHQGTGGTYEQYF.

V gene TRBV28 combines with J gene TRBJ2-3. CDR1 is MDHEN, CDR2 SYDVKM, per germline. This CDR3 is built from 16 residues. CDR3 region: CASRRISGWSTDTQYF.

J is TRBJ2-1 and V is TRBV6-5; with no DNA, the TCRdb D assignment of TRBD1 cannot be verified. Germline V lookup: CDR1 MNHEY, CDR2 SVGAGI. This CDR3 spans 16 amino acids. The CDR3 sequence: CASSYKGGPLYNEQFF.

The rearrangement joins TRBV5-1 to TRBJ1-1; TCRdb proposes TRBD1, but this gene call is untestable without DNA. The CDR3 spans 15 residues. The V gene's germline CDR1 is SGHRS and CDR2 YFSETQ. CDR3 residues: CASSPKTGGGTEAFF.

The rearrangement links TRBV28 to TRBJ2-3. The CDR3 loop spans 14 amino acids. Germline CDR1 is MDHEN and CDR2 is SYDVKM. CDR3 residues: CASGGFLHTDTQYF.

The rearrangement joins TRBV5-1 to TRBJ2-7; TCRdb selects TRBD2, and the lack of DNA leaves this call unchecked. The CDR3 spans 15 residues. Germline loops: CDR1 SGHRS, CDR2 YFSETQ. The CDR3 is CASSSYSGGSYEQYF.

The chain uses TRBV29-1 and TRBJ2-2. This CDR3 spans 13 amino acids. Germline V CDR1 and CDR2: SQVTM, ANQGSEA. CDR3 sequence: CSVETAGSWELFF.

This sequence joins TRBV12-3 or TRBV12-4 and TRBJ1-2; TCRdb's assignment of TRBD1 cannot be checked, as there is no DNA. The CDR3 has 15 residues. The CDR3 here is CASSLAQFPGRGYTF.

This chain uses TRBV29-1 with TRBJ2-1. Germline V gives CDR1 SQVTM, CDR2 ANQGSEA. The CDR3 covers 11 residues. CDR3 protein: CSVFFRNEQFF.

V usage is TRBV27 and J usage is TRBJ2-7; no DNA is available, so the TRBD1 call from TCRdb remains unchecked. The CDR3 consists of 13 residues. In germline, CDR1 is MNHEY, CDR2 SMNVEV (reference sequence). The CDR3 is CASSPGISYEQYF.

This chain links TRBV6-5 with TRBJ2-5; the TCRdb call, TRBD1, lacks DNA for checking. There are 15 residues in the CDR3. Looked up from germline, CDR1 is MNHEY and CDR2 is SVGAGI. The CDR3 region is CASRSPSDFIETQYF.